Shown below are 29 T cell receptor beta chains from a single sample sequenced in a study of radiotherapy plus CTLA-4 blockade in lung cancer. Data came from immunoSEQ multiplex PCR; TCRdb stores just in-frame clones and leaves some out. The data contain 100,000 to 150,000 clones, more than 65% of them singletons. Sample: peripheral blood, taken from a patient treated with radiotherapy plus ipilimumab. All receptors come from a human donor with non-small cell lung cancer who had a partial response to radiotherapy plus ipilimumab.

The rearrangement links TRBV25-1 to TRBJ2-7; possibly TRBD2 for D (6 bases). The germline V gene encodes CDR1 MGHDK and CDR2 SYGVNS. This CDR3 contains 13 residues. V gave up 7 bases and J gave up 1 base, with 11 bases separating them. The chain's CDR3 is CASKDYLSYEQYF. CDR3 nucleotides: TGTGCCAGCAAGGACTACCTGTCCTACGAGCAGTACTTC.

This clone was found a few times. V is TRBV28 and J is TRBJ2-7; TRBD1 matches at 8 bases. Germline trimming cut 6 bases from V and 0 bases from J; bases unmatched to any gene: 4. Germline V gives CDR1 MDHEN, CDR2 SYDVKM. This CDR3 spans 14 amino acids. The CDR3 sequence: CASRGQANSYEQYV. The DNA of the CDR3 is TGTGCCAGCAGGGGACAGGCGAACTCCTACGAGCAGTACGTC.

The chain joins TRBV28 to TRBJ1-5; D might be TRBD1 (5 bases). Trimming stripped 1 base from V and 4 bases from J, with 8 bases between. This CDR3 has 14 residues. Germline assignment: CDR1 MDHEN and CDR2 SYDVKM. The CDR3 coding sequence is TGTGCCAGCAGTTTATCAGGGTATAATCAGCCCCAGCATTTT. It codes for CASSLSGYNQPQHF.

The chain uses TRBV19 and TRBJ2-1; TRBD2 agrees at 11 bases. In germline, CDR1 is LNHDA, CDR2 SQIVND (reference sequence). This CDR3 is built from 14 residues. V shed 3 bases and J 9 bases; nucleotides not matched to a gene: 4. The CDR3, as DNA: TGTGCCAGTAGTATTACTAGCGGGAGCAGTGAGCAGTTCTTC. As protein: CASSITSGSSEQFF.

A single count supports this clone. The chain employs TRBV18 and TRBJ1-6; the D gene is possibly TRBD1 (5 bases). V lost 5 bases to trimming and J lost 2 bases, with 10 bases between them. Per germline, CDR1 KGHSH and CDR2 LQKENI. The CDR3 sequence is 15 residues long. The CDR3 here is CASSSGGTYNSPLHF. Here the CDR3 DNA reads TGTGCCAGCTCATCGGGGGGGACCTATAATTCACCCCTCCACTTT.

The chain employs TRBV4-1 and TRBJ2-2; D is possibly TRBD2 (6 bases). The length of the CDR3 is 16 residues. Germline CDR1 is MGHRA and CDR2 is YSYEKL. V lost 3 bases and J 4 bases, leaving 15 bases between the germline ends. The CDR3 nucleotides read TGCGCCAGCAGCCACTTAAGACTAGGAAGCACCGGGGAGCTGTTTTTT. This codes for CASSHLRLGSTGELFF.

This clone showed up just a few times. The V call is TRBV2, the J call TRBJ1-2; 8 bases match TRBD1. Germline CDR1 SNHLY, CDR2 FYNNEI. The CDR3 runs 12 residues. Trimming took 4 bases from V and 6 from J; bases not matched to a gene: 1. The CDR3 nucleotides read TGTGCCAGCAGTGTACAGGGGGATGGCTACACCTTC. Amino acid sequence: CASSVQGDGYTF.

This chain connects TRBV19 to TRBJ1-4; TRBD1 aligns across 7 bases. This CDR3 region has 14 residues. The trim removed 6 bases at V and 7 bases at J, leaving 8 bases unmatched. CDR1 and CDR2 (germline): LNHDA, SQIVND (reference sequence). CDR3 sequence reads: CASSKQGMVEKLFF. The DNA for the CDR3 is TGTGCCAGTAGCAAACAGGGGATGGTTGAAAAACTGTTTTTT.

The chain employs TRBV5-4 and TRBJ2-7; perhaps TRBD1 as D (6 bases). Germline V CDR1 and CDR2: SGHNT, YYREEE (reference sequence). The CDR3 is 13 residues long. Trimming removed 2 bases at V and 5 bases at J, with 11 bases between. Here the CDR3 DNA reads TGTGCCAGCAGCTTCAGGGGTCTCAACGAGCAGTACGTC. This encodes CASSFRGLNEQYV.

J is TRBJ2-7 and V is TRBV28, with 10 bases matching TRBD2. Germline V gene lookup returns CDR1 MDHEN and CDR2 SYDVKM. This CDR3 comprises 16 residues. Trimming took 5 bases from V and 6 from J; bases not matched to a gene: 13. CDR3 loop: CASSIRLLAGASEQYF. DNA of the CDR3: TGTGCCAGCAGTATCAGATTGCTAGCGGGAGCGAGCGAGCAGTACTTC.

This clone has a handful of counts. The CDR3: CASSSGTGGTFNEQFF. CDR3 sequence (DNA): TGCGCCAGCAGCTCGGGGACAGGGGGTACTTTCAATGAGCAGTTCTTC. The chain is built from TRBV5-1 and TRBJ2-1, with 11 bases aligning to TRBD1. The germline gives CDR1 SGHRS, CDR2 YFSETQ. V was clipped by 3 bases and J by 6 bases; unmatched bases: 8. The CDR3 covers 16 residues.

This clone was seen many times. Within the sample, other DNA sequences also encode this same CDR3. The CDR3 DNA follows: TGCGCCAGCAGCTCACAGGGGTCTGGAAACACCATATATTTT. It yields the protein CASSSQGSGNTIYF. The V and J genes are TRBV5-1 and TRBJ1-3, with 7 bases lining up with TRBD1. The CDR3 is 14 amino acids. V shed 3 bases, J shed 1 base, and the junction held 1 base outside the gene matches. CDR1 and CDR2 (germline): SGHRS, YFSETQ.

The chain has TRBV6-1 and TRBJ2-1; 9 bases are a match to TRBD1. The CDR3 covers 13 residues. J gave up 5 bases and V 6 bases, and 2 bases lay outside the gene matches. Germline lookup yields CDR1 MNHNS and CDR2 SASEGT. CDR3 nucleotide sequence: TGTGCCAGCAGGGGGACAGGGAACAATGAGCAGTTCTTC. Amino acid sequence: CASRGTGNNEQFF.

V usage is TRBV5-6 and J usage is TRBJ2-7; weak D call: TRBD2 (6 bases). Germline lookup yields CDR1 SGHDT and CDR2 YYEEEE. The CDR3 contains 16 residues. Trimming stripped 4 bases from V and 2 bases from J, with 19 bases between. The CDR3: CASSTLLSGTTYEQYF. Written as DNA, the CDR3 is TGTGCCAGCAGCACCCTCCTTAGCGGAACTACCTACGAGCAGTACTTC.

The rearrangement uses TRBV4-3 and TRBJ1-4; possibly TRBD1 for D (5 bases). V lost 0 bases, J lost 6 bases, and 11 bases lay in between. CDR3 length equals 15 residues. The germline gives CDR1 LGHNA, CDR2 YSLEER. The DNA of the CDR3 is TGCGCCAGCAGCCAAGATGGGGGAGGGGATGAAAAACTGTTTTTT. Its protein product is CASSQDGGGDEKLFF.

A few counts support this clone. This chain uses TRBV7-9 with TRBJ2-3; tentative D call: TRBD1 (6 bases). V dropped 2 bases and J dropped 0 bases, with 12 bases sitting between them. Germline lookup yields CDR1 SEHNR and CDR2 FQNEAQ (reference sequence). The CDR3 runs 16 residues. The CDR3 sequence: CASSLRRQGSTDTQYF. The CDR3 DNA follows: TGTGCCAGCAGCTTAAGGCGGCAGGGGAGCACAGATACGCAGTATTTT.

V gene TRBV4-2 combines with J gene TRBJ2-1, with TRBD2 matching over 9 bases. The CDR3 extends over 17 amino acids. CDR1 is LGHNA and CDR2 is YNFKEQ in the germline V gene. The junction had 9 bases not matched to a gene; V was cut back by 0 bases and J by 6 bases. The CDR3 nucleotides read TGTGCCAGCAGCCAAGAAGAAATAGCGGGAGTAAGCAATGAGCAGTTCTTC. Encoded protein: CASSQEEIAGVSNEQFF.

The chain joins TRBV11-1 to TRBJ2-5, with 8 bases matching TRBD2. Germline CDR1 and CDR2: SGHAT and FQDESV (reference sequence). Losses at the gene ends were 8 bases for V and 5 bases for J; bases not matched to a gene: 7. This CDR3 has 13 residues. The chain's CDR3 is CASSPGGLETQYF. As DNA, the CDR3 is TGTGCCAGCTCCCCGGGGGGGCTCGAGACCCAGTACTTC.

The V call is TRBV6-6, the J call TRBJ2-3, with 8 bases lining up with TRBD1. The CDR3 extends over 14 amino acids. The J segment lost 3 bases and the V segment lost 8 bases, leaving 7 bases of the junction unmatched. Germline V gene lookup returns CDR1 MNHNY and CDR2 SVGAGI (reference sequence). DNA of the CDR3: TGTGCCAGCTCCCAGGGGGCTATTACAGATACGCAGTATTTT. It specifies CASSQGAITDTQYF.

This rearrangement joins TRBV7-6 to TRBJ2-2; maybe TRBD1 (6 bases). Germline V gene sequence: CDR1 SGHVS, CDR2 FNYEAQ. The length of the CDR3 is 17 residues. Trimming removed 4 bases at V and 5 bases at J, with 20 bases between. This CDR3 is CASSSSSWQGRTGELFF. DNA of the CDR3: TGTGCCAGCAGCTCCTCGTCTTGGCAGGGGAGAACCGGGGAGCTGTTTTTT. Drawing the rest from reference TRBV7-6 and TRBJ2-2, the complete variable domain is GAGVSQSPRYKVTKRGQDVALRCDPISGHVSLYWYRQALGQGPEFLTYFNYEAQQDKSGLPNDRFSAERPEGSISTLTIQRTEQRDSAMYRCASSSSSWQGRTGELFFGEGSRLTVL.

J is TRBJ1-1 and V is TRBV7-2; TRBD1 matches at 11 bases. Germline V gene data show CDR1 as SGHTA and CDR2 as FQGNSA. Trimming took 0 bases from V and 10 from J; bases not matched to a gene: 4. This CDR3 has 14 amino acids. In DNA form, the CDR3 reads TGTGCCAGCAGCTTAGCGACCGGGACAGGGGGAGCTTTCTTT. Translation gives CASSLATGTGGAFF.

The rearrangement uses TRBV4-1 and TRBJ2-7, with D tentatively TRBD2 (6 bases). Germline-derived CDR1 and CDR2 are MGHRA and YSYEKL. The CDR3 extends over 15 amino acids. The V end was cut by 0 bases, the J end by 1 base, with 10 bases between. The CDR3: CASSQELAGSYEQYF. CDR3 sequence (DNA): TGCGCCAGCAGCCAAGAACTAGCTGGATCCTACGAGCAGTACTTC.

This chain links TRBV18 with TRBJ1-5, with D hard to call. Germline CDR1 reads KGHSH; CDR2 reads LQKENI. Trimming left V 3 bases short and J 2 bases short, with 11 bases between. This CDR3 is built from 15 residues. DNA for the CDR3: TGTGCCAGCTCACCCGGAGCTTCGGGCAATCAGCCCCAGCATTTT. This encodes CASSPGASGNQPQHF.

The genes are TRBV20-1 and TRBJ2-5; D remains unclear. Trimming took 5 bases from V and 3 from J, leaving 4 bases between them. CDR3 length: 10 residues. The germline V gene encodes CDR1 DFQATT and CDR2 SNEGSKA (reference sequence). CDR3 protein: CSAREETQYF. Here the CDR3 DNA reads TGCAGTGCTCGCGAAGAGACCCAGTACTTC.

V gene TRBV28 combines with J gene TRBJ2-7; 7 bases align to TRBD1. CDR1 and CDR2 from the germline V gene are MDHEN and SYDVKM. J gave up 2 bases and V 5 bases, and 6 bases lay outside the gene matches. The CDR3 contains 14 residues. The CDR3 DNA reads TGTGCCAGCAGTCCAGGACAGGCCACCTACGAGCAGTACGTC. Its protein is CASSPGQATYEQYV.

The gene calls are TRBV28 and TRBJ1-1; D possibly corresponds to TRBD1 (5 bases). Per germline, CDR1 MDHEN and CDR2 SYDVKM. CDR3 length equals 14 residues. Trimming took off 4 bases at V and 5 bases at J, with 14 bases between the two ends. The CDR3 DNA is TGTGCCAGCAGTTCGGGTGTGGGGCGGACTGAAGCTTTCTTT. Translating gives CASSSGVGRTEAFF. Filled out from reference TRBV28 and TRBJ1-1, the complete variable domain reads DVKVTQSSRYLVKRTGEKVFLECVQDMDHENMFWYRQDPGLGLRLIYFSYDVKMKEKGDIPEGYSVSREKKERFSLILESASTNQTSMYLCASSSGVGRTEAFFGQGTRLTVV.

The chain is built from TRBV19 and TRBJ1-1, with a tentative D call TRBD1 (5 bases). V was shortened by 4 bases and J by 4 bases, with 13 bases between the two germline ends. CDR1 and CDR2 (germline): LNHDA, SQIVND (reference sequence). The CDR3 consists of 14 residues. The CDR3 DNA reads as TGTGCCAGTAGTAAAGGCGGGGGGAGCACTGAAGCTTTCTTT. Its protein product is CASSKGGGSTEAFF.

This chain's CDR3 is CASSSRRQPNEKLFF. The DNA of the CDR3 is TGTGCCAGTAGTAGCCGAAGACAGCCTAATGAAAAACTGTTTTTT. The chain has TRBV19 and TRBJ1-4; weak D call: TRBD1 (5 bases). Trimming took 4 bases from V and 3 from J, leaving 12 bases between them. The CDR3 length is 15 residues. The germline gives CDR1 LNHDA, CDR2 SQIVND (reference sequence).

The chain recombines TRBV19 with TRBJ2-3, with a weak D call TRBD1 (5 bases). V was cut by 6 bases and J by 2 bases, with 21 bases left in between. The germline V gene has CDR1 LNHDA and CDR2 SQIVND (reference sequence). This CDR3 spans 17 amino acids. DNA for the CDR3: TGTGCCAGTAGCTCCCGGTCGCGGCCAGGGAACACAGATACGCAGTATTTT. It translates to CASSSRSRPGNTDTQYF.